This T cell receptor (beta chain) was retrieved from a study of response to subunit inactivated influenza vaccine. TCRdb used MiXCR to reprocess the RT-PCR reads, holding one entry per CDR3 protein. The table includes 590,000 or so distinct CDR3 sequences, about 14% detected once. The study's findings and limits: Authors proposed each seasonal influenza vaccination draws in few new T cells.

The CDR3 sequence is 11 residues long. CDR1 and CDR2 (germline): SNHLY, FYNNEI. This clonotype was picked up a small number of times. Antigen unknown. One junction end does not reproduce the germline sequence, and a read error may be involved. The chain carries TRBV2 and TRBJ2-7; D ambiguous. Sequenced material: PBMCs from blood, taken around 15 days before vaccination. The receptor's source is a man aged 50-60 years who received an inactivated influenza vaccine. DNA for the CDR3: TGTGCCAGCAGTGACTCTCCGGTCCCTTGGTTC. Translating gives CASSDSPVPWF.